Below, 30 T cell receptor beta chains from the same sample are listed, as sequenced in a study of CD8+ T cells in alopecia areata. Cutaneous lymph nodes were pooled and cells sorted by CD4, CD8alpha, NKG2D, NKG2ACE and more. RNA, once extracted, was reverse transcribed into cDNA for use as the sequencing template. Repertoires were generated with immunoSEQ multiplex PCR, while TCRdb's copy carries only in-frame clones and drops some. This sample shows about 270,000 clones and no singletons; 1.2% rests with the ten largest. The material sequenced was CD4+ T cells sorted from a lymph node. Every receptor here comes from a C3H/HeJ mouse with alopecia areata. The strain's MHC type: H2-k.

In its sample, this clone was seen a few times. Gene names and germline refer to mouse. The CDR3 end falls 4 residues outside the read, so it is completed with the germline J gene. V usage is TRBV31 and J usage is TRBJ1-2; 11 nucleotides align to TRBD1. CDR3 length: 14 residues. The germline V gene has CDR1 GKSSPN and CDR2 SITVG. CDR3 loop: CAWSPGQGESDYTF. CDR3 DNA (partial): TGTGCCTGGAGTCCGGGACAGGGGGAGTCC.

About this clone: Gene names are mouse gene names. The CDR3 is cut off 4 residues early in the read; its end comes from the germline J gene. V and J are TRBV13-2 and TRBJ2-7; D is uncertain. The germline gives CDR1 NNHNN, CDR2 SYGAGS (reference sequence). CDR3 length: 14 amino acids. Trimming shortened V by 1 base and J by 0 bases, and 8 bases separated the two germline ends. This CDR3 is CASGDQVLSYEQYF. The CDR3 bases that were read are TGTGCCAGCGGTGATCAGGTTCTCTCCTAT.

This clone was recorded a few times. The genes and germline here are from mouse. The same CDR3 can be traced to other DNA sequences in this sample. The part of the CDR3 DNA that was read is TGTGCCAGCAGGAGGACTGGGGGCTCCTAT. This codes for CASRRTGGSY. The complete CDR3 reads CASRRTGGSYEQYF. The J gene is TRBJ2-7, the V gene TRBV13-3; 10 bases match TRBD2. The read falls 4 residues short of the CDR3 end, and the missing part is taken from the germline J gene. The CDR3 is 14 amino acids. With 5 bases clipped from V and 0 bases from J, the junction kept 2 bases outside the gene matches. The germline V gene has CDR1 NNHDY and CDR2 SYVADS.

This clone came up a few times. The gene names given are mouse names. The missing CDR3 end, 4 residues past where the read stops, is filled in from the germline J gene. This rearrangement joins TRBV17 to TRBJ2-1, with D possibly being TRBD2 (5 bases). Germline-derived CDR1 and CDR2 are MNHDT and YYDKIL. The V and J ends lost 3 bases and 3 bases respectively, with 6 bases between them. The CDR3 contains 13 residues. The chain's CDR3 is CASSSTGYAEQFF. CDR3 DNA (partial): TGTGCTAGCAGTAGCACTGGCTATGCT.

There are many counts of this clone. Any gene name here is a mouse gene name. The read gets to within 4 residues of the CDR3 end, and the germline J gene fills in the rest. The rearrangement joins TRBV17 to TRBJ2-1; no firm D call. The V gene lost 6 bases and the J gene lost 1 base, with 4 bases spanning the gap. The germline V gene has CDR1 MNHDT and CDR2 YYDKIL. The CDR3 sequence is 12 residues long. The sequenced CDR3 bases are TGTGCTAGCAGACAGAACTATGCT. This translates into CASRQNYA. The whole CDR3 sequence is CASRQNYAEQFF.

This clone has more than one count but fewer than ten. Any gene name here is a mouse gene name. The CDR3 is cut off 4 residues early in the read; its end comes from the germline J gene. The sample contains more than one DNA sequence encoding this CDR3. This rearrangement joins TRBV13-1 to TRBJ2-2; 9 bases line up with TRBD1. The J segment lost 3 bases and the V segment lost 0 bases, leaving 3 bases of the junction unmatched. This CDR3 spans 16 amino acids. Germline loops: CDR1 NSHNY, CDR2 SYGAGN. The CDR3: CASSDDRGRDTGQLYF. The sequenced part of the CDR3 DNA is TGTGCCAGCAGTGATGACAGGGGGCGAGACACCGGG.

This clone came up a few times. The germline and genes are mouse ones. The sequence runs out 4 residues before the end of the CDR3; the remainder is reconstructed from the germline J gene. V and J are TRBV13-3 and TRBJ2-3, with TRBD1 matching over 8 bases. The CDR3 consists of 15 residues. Germline V gene data show CDR1 as NNHDY and CDR2 as SYVADS. The V segment lost 5 bases and the J segment 0 bases; nucleotides outside the gene matches: 5. The CDR3 region is CASRSDRGSAETLYF. CDR3 DNA (partial): TGTGCCAGCAGAAGCGACAGGGGAAGTGCAGAA.

This clone was seen only a few times. Germline and genes here are mouse. The read is 4 residues too short to cover the CDR3 end, so that end is filled in from the germline J gene. The chain has TRBV13-1 and TRBJ2-3; 7 nucleotides agree with TRBD1. CDR1 and CDR2 (germline): NSHNY, SYGAGN. There are 14 residues in the CDR3. V was pared by 6 bases and J by 0 bases, with 4 bases of the junction left unmatched. CDR3: CASIDRVSAETLYF. The sequenced part of the CDR3 DNA is TGTGCCAGCATTGACAGGGTCAGTGCAGAA.

About this clone: Each gene name is a mouse one. The read terminates 3 residues ahead of where the CDR3 ends, so the germline J gene completes it. The sample has other DNA sequences that encode this CDR3 too. The V and J genes are TRBV13-2 and TRBJ1-6; D is uncertain. TRBJ1-6 is reported as an ORF; its role is uncertain. Germline lookup yields CDR1 NNHNN and CDR2 SYGAGS (reference sequence). V was cut by 0 bases and J by 3 bases, with 1 base left in between. The CDR3 length is 13 residues. The CDR3 DNA, read in part, is TGTGCCAGCGGTGATGGCTATAATTCGCCC. It is translated as CASGDGYNSP. The full CDR3 protein reads CASGDGYNSPLYF.

With regard to this clone: Here the gene names and germline are mouse. Sequencing ends 3 residues short of the CDR3 end; the germline J gene provides the rest. The same CDR3 can be traced to other DNA sequences in this sample. The chain has TRBV13-2 and TRBJ1-6; the match to TRBD1 covers 8 bases. TRBJ1-6 is sorted into the ORF group, with uncertain function. CDR3 size: 14 residues. Trimming took 2 bases from V and 7 from J; bases not matched to a gene: 2. CDR1 is NNHNN and CDR2 is SYGAGS in the germline V gene (reference sequence). The covered CDR3 bases are TGTGCCAGCGGTGACGGACAGGGAAATTCGCCC. Translation: CASGDGQGNSP. The CDR3, in full, reads CASGDGQGNSPLYF.

This clone was found a few times. Gene names refer to mouse genes. The read ends 4 residues shy of where the CDR3 ends; the end is completed using the germline J gene. The gene calls are TRBV13-2 and TRBJ2-3; 10 positions agree with TRBD1. The length of the CDR3 is 16 residues. Germline V gene data show CDR1 as NNHNN and CDR2 as SYGAGS (reference sequence). V shed 1 base, J shed 2 bases, and the junction held 4 bases outside the gene matches. Incomplete CDR3 DNA: TGTGCCAGCGGTGATCCGGGACAGGGGACTGCAGAA. Amino acids: CASGDPGQGTAE. The full-length CDR3 reads as CASGDPGQGTAETLYF.

This clone was seen only a few times. The germline and genes are mouse ones. The missing CDR3 end, 4 residues past where the read stops, is filled in from the germline J gene. At the DNA level, this CDR3 is encoded by other sequences in the same sample as well. The rearrangement uses TRBV19 and TRBJ2-2, with 10 bases aligning to TRBD1. V trimming: 4 bases; J trimming: 5 bases; junction bases outside the gene matches: 2. Germline CDR1 is FNHDT and CDR2 is SITEND (reference sequence). The CDR3 runs to 14 residues. The part of the CDR3 DNA that was read is TGTGCCAGCAGTCGGGACAGGGGTACCGGG. This sequence encodes CASSRDRGTG. The full CDR3 reads CASSRDRGTGQLYF.

This clone was detected a few times. Gene names are the mouse ones. The sequenced fragment ends 4 residues before the CDR3 boundary, so the rest is inferred from the germline J gene. The gene calls are TRBV13-3 and TRBJ2-7, with D maybe TRBD1 (5 bases). Trimming left V 4 bases short and J 3 bases short, with 8 bases between. The CDR3 consists of 12 residues. Germline CDR1 reads NNHDY; CDR2 reads SYVADS. The DNA read from the CDR3 is TGTGCCAGCAGTAACAGGTTCTAT. Protein sequence: CASSNRFY. The complete CDR3 sequence is CASSNRFYEQYF.

To note about this clone: Any gene name here is a mouse gene name. The CDR3 end falls 4 residues outside the read, so it is completed with the germline J gene. Other DNA sequences from this sample encode an identical CDR3 as well. V is TRBV31 and J is TRBJ1-1; D not certain. The CDR3 runs to 11 residues. Germline CDR1 is GKSSPN and CDR2 is SITVG. Trimming pared 0 bases from V and 1 base from J, leaving 0 bases between. The CDR3 sequence: CAWSLNTEVFF. CDR3 DNA (partial): TGTGCCTGGAGTCTAAACACA.

This clone has ten or more counts. Mouse germline and gene names are used. The read ends 4 residues before the CDR3 terminus; that terminus is restored from the germline J gene. The chain is built from TRBV5 and TRBJ2-7, with D possibly matching TRBD1 (6 bases). V was shortened by 1 base and J by 2 bases, with 6 bases between the two germline ends. CDR3 length: 13 amino acids. CDR1 is LGHNA, CDR2 YNLKQL, per germline (reference sequence). The CDR3 here is CASSQGTAYEQYF. Incomplete CDR3 DNA: TGTGCCAGCAGCCAAGGGACAGCCTAT.

A remark on this clone: Gene names and germline match the mouse. The read ends 4 residues before the CDR3 terminus; that terminus is restored from the germline J gene. The chain links TRBV13-3 to TRBJ2-7; a possible D gene is TRBD1 (6 bases). The CDR3 sequence is 14 residues long. CDR1 and CDR2 (germline): NNHDY, SYVADS. The CDR3: CASSDPPGQYEQYF. The covered CDR3 bases are TGTGCCAGCAGTGACCCTCCCGGACAGTAT.

With regard to this clone: The gene names given are mouse names. Read coverage stops 4 residues before the CDR3 terminus; the germline J gene supplies the remainder. This chain connects TRBV14 to TRBJ2-5, with TRBD1 as a possible D gene (6 bases). Per germline, CDR1 SGHDT and CDR2 FRDEAV. The ends were cut back, 5 bases at V and 3 bases at J, with 16 bases in the middle. The CDR3 has 15 residues. CDR3 bases read: TGTGCCAGCAGCCCCACCGGGACAAAACAAGAC. This translates into CASSPTGTKQD. The CDR3 in its entirety is CASSPTGTKQDTQYF.

This clone occurred many times. Mouse gene names and germline throughout. The CDR3 end is not reached by the read, which stops 4 residues before it; the germline J gene fills it in. Distinct nucleotide sequences in the sample also encode this CDR3. This chain uses TRBV17 with TRBJ1-1; D gene uncertain. There are 12 residues in the CDR3. V lost 2 bases and J 1 base, leaving 2 bases between the germline ends. CDR1 is MNHDT, CDR2 YYDKIL, per germline. CDR3 in amino acids: CASSRQNTEVFF. CDR3 DNA, as far as it was read: TGTGCTAGCAGTAGACAAAACACA. Full variable domain (outside the CDR3, taken from reference TRBV17 and TRBJ1-1): DTTVKQNPRYKLARVGKPVNLICSQTMNHDTMYWYQKKPNQAPKLLLFYYDKILNREADTFEKFQSSRPNNSFCSLYIGSAGLEYSAMYLCASSRQNTEVFFGKGTRLTVV.

As to this clone: The genes are named according to mouse. The read stops 4 residues short of the end of the CDR3; the missing end is completed from the germline J gene. The J gene is TRBJ2-3, the V gene TRBV17, with D possibly being TRBD1 (6 bases). The V gene lost 2 bases and the J gene lost 1 base, with 10 bases spanning the gap. Germline V CDR1 and CDR2: MNHDT, YYDKIL. There are 15 residues in the CDR3. The CDR3 reads CASSRNREGAETLYF. The part of the CDR3 DNA that was read is TGTGCTAGCAGTAGAAACAGGGAGGGTGCAGAA.

About this clone: Germline and genes here are mouse. The read halts 4 residues ahead of the CDR3 end, with the missing end drawn from the germline J gene. This sequence joins TRBV29 and TRBJ1-1; 8 bases line up with TRBD1. The CDR3 is 14 residues long. The germline gives CDR1 MSHET, CDR2 SYDVDS. J was trimmed by 4 bases and V by 5 bases; bases with no gene match: 6. The CDR3: CASSTPGGGTEVFF. CDR3 bases read: TGTGCTAGCAGTACCCCAGGGGGCGGCACA.

Only a few counts were recorded for this clone. Any gene name here is a mouse gene name. The sequenced fragment ends 4 residues before the CDR3 boundary, so the rest is inferred from the germline J gene. This chain joins TRBV13-1 and TRBJ2-1, with D possibly being TRBD1 (6 bases). Trimming stripped 2 bases from V and 5 bases from J, with 8 bases between. Per the germline V gene, CDR1 is NSHNY and CDR2 is SYGAGN. The CDR3 has 13 amino acids. The sequenced CDR3 bases are TGTGCCAGCAGTGAACACAGGGATGCT. This translates into CASSEHRDA. The whole CDR3 sequence is CASSEHRDAEQFF.

Note on this clone: Gene labels here are mouse ones. The read comes to an end 4 residues before the CDR3 does, leaving the germline J gene to fill in the end. Other DNA sequences of this sample code for an identical CDR3. This chain links TRBV19 with TRBJ2-7; 11 nucleotides match TRBD2. The CDR3 contains 13 residues. With V trimmed by 8 bases and J by 2 bases, 3 bases remained unmatched. The germline gives CDR1 FNHDT, CDR2 SITEND (reference sequence). CDR3 DNA (partial): TGTGCCAGTAGGACTGGGGGGCCCTAT. Protein sequence: CASRTGGPY. The CDR3 in its entirety is CASRTGGPYEQYF.

This clone was seen a handful of times. Here the gene names and germline are mouse. Read data end 4 residues before the CDR3 end; the end is taken from the germline J gene. In the same sample, other DNA sequences code for this CDR3. The chain uses TRBV19 and TRBJ2-1; D is perhaps TRBD2 (6 bases). CDR3 length: 13 amino acids. Trimming removed 5 bases from V and 1 base from J, with 7 bases in between. The germline gives CDR1 FNHDT, CDR2 SITEND (reference sequence). The sequenced CDR3 bases are TGTGCCAGCAGATGGGGGAACTATGCT. Protein: CASRWGNYA. The full CDR3 sequence reads CASRWGNYAEQFF.

This clone was observed many times. Mouse names are used for the genes. Read sequence stops 4 residues before the CDR3 end, and the germline J gene provides the missing end. The chain carries TRBV1 and TRBJ2-1; 8 bases agree with TRBD2. Germline loops: CDR1 NSQYPW, CDR2 LRSPGD (reference sequence). The CDR3 contains 15 residues. The V segment lost 0 bases and the J segment 5 bases; nucleotides outside the gene matches: 3. CDR3 sequence reads: CTCSAEAGGNAEQFF. The covered CDR3 bases are TGCACCTGCAGTGCAGAAGCTGGGGGGAATGCT.

This clone has only a few counts. These gene names are mouse names. The CDR3 end lies 4 residues beyond the end of the read and is filled in from the germline J gene. The chain uses TRBV1 and TRBJ2-5; tentatively, D is TRBD1 (6 bases). Germline V lookup: CDR1 NSQYPW, CDR2 LRSPGD (reference sequence). The CDR3 extends over 15 amino acids. CDR3: CTCSADEGQKDTQYF. CDR3 DNA (partial): TGCACCTGCAGTGCAGATGAGGGACAAAAAGAC. Filled out from reference TRBV1 and TRBJ2-5, the complete variable domain reads VTLLEQNPRWRLVPRGQAVNLRCILKNSQYPWMSWYQQDLQKQLQWLFTLRSPGDKEVKSLPGADYLATRVTDTELRLQVANMSQGRTLYCTCSADEGQKDTQYFGPGTRLLVL.

As for this clone: The listed genes are named as in mouse. The read stops 4 residues short of the end of the CDR3; the missing end is completed from the germline J gene. The sample contains more than one DNA sequence encoding this CDR3. This sequence joins TRBV19 and TRBJ1-1; a weak D match, TRBD1 (6 bases). Germline loops: CDR1 FNHDT, CDR2 SITEND (reference sequence). This CDR3 is built from 15 residues. The ends were cut back, 1 base at V and 0 bases at J, with 10 bases in the middle. The DNA read from the CDR3 is TGTGCCAGCAGTATAACGGGACAATCAAACACA. It codes for CASSITGQSNT. The entire CDR3 is CASSITGQSNTEVFF.

This clone was seen more than once but under ten times. The gene names here belong to mouse. The read ends 4 residues shy of where the CDR3 ends; the end is completed using the germline J gene. This chain links TRBV5 with TRBJ1-1, with D possibly TRBD1 on 5 matching bases. CDR1 is LGHNA and CDR2 is YNLKQL in the germline V gene (reference sequence). The CDR3 runs 15 residues. V lost 0 bases and J 0 bases, leaving 8 bases between the germline ends. The CDR3 DNA, read in part, is TGTGCCAGCAGCCAAGATACAGGAGCAAACACA. The encoded protein is CASSQDTGANT. The CDR3 in its entirety is CASSQDTGANTEVFF.

This clone was found a few times. A much larger clone is a single base away; this may be a read error. Any gene name here is a mouse gene name. The CDR3 extends 4 residues past the end of the read, so its final part is completed from the germline J gene. The chain couples TRBV13-1 to TRBJ2-5, with 8 bases matching TRBD1. Germline CDR1 NSHNY, CDR2 SYGAGN. This CDR3 region has 13 residues. The CDR3 sequence: CASSGTGWDTQYF. The part of the CDR3 DNA that was read is TGTGCCAGCAGTGGGACAGGGTGGGAC.

This clone was seen a few times. Germline and genes: mouse. The CDR3 goes on 4 residues after the read ends, and that part is filled in from the germline J gene. This chain connects TRBV5 to TRBJ2-7, with D possibly TRBD1 on 6 matching bases. The CDR3 is made up of 14 amino acids. V lost 2 bases to trimming and J lost 1 base, with 9 bases between them. Germline lookup yields CDR1 LGHNA and CDR2 YNLKQL (reference sequence). The sequenced part of the CDR3 DNA is TGTGCCAGCAGCCAAAAAGGGGGTTCCTAT. Translation: CASSQKGGSY. The whole CDR3 protein reads CASSQKGGSYEQYF.

This clone was counted only a few times. Here the gene names and germline are mouse. The read gets to within 4 residues of the CDR3 end, and the germline J gene fills in the rest. The rearrangement links TRBV5 to TRBJ2-1, with D maybe TRBD1 (6 bases). The CDR3 is 16 residues long. The V gene lost 2 bases and the J gene lost 0 bases, with 11 bases spanning the gap. The germline V gene has CDR1 LGHNA and CDR2 YNLKQL (reference sequence). Partial CDR3 DNA: TGTGCCAGCAGCCAAATCACAGGGATTAACTATGCT. This gives the protein CASSQITGINYA. The whole CDR3 region reads CASSQITGINYAEQFF.